A selection of T cell receptor beta chains follows, all from one sample in a study of cytomegalovirus exposure and HLA in healthy donors. Measured with immunoSEQ multiplex PCR; TCRdb has only the in-frame clones, and not every one. The sample has 150,000 to 200,000 clones; approximately 80% are singletons. Sequencing used PBMCs. The receptor source for this set is a male donor in good health and CMV-seronegative. Each CDR3 is given with its conserved first and last residue. The D gene is left open where the match is weak. For some rows the clone size is stated as once, few or many, or as a class when expanded; others skip it.

>NA|NA|TRBV27|TRBJ2-7
TGTGCCAGCAGTTTGGCGGGCACCTACGAGCAGTACTTC
CASSLAGTYEQYF
>TRBD1|NA|TRBV28|TRBJ2-6
TGTGCCAGCAGTCCAGGGGGTACTGGGGCCAACGTCCTGACTTTC
CASSPGGTGANVLTF
>NA|NA|TRBV7-8|TRBJ2-1
TGTGCCAGCAGCTTAGGGACAAATGAGCAGTTCTTC
CASSLGTNEQFF
>NA|NA|TRBV2|TRBJ1-1
TGTGCCAGCAGTGATGAACGATCGGGGACTGAAGCTTTCTTT
CASSDERSGTEAFF
>NA|once|TRBV11-1|TRBJ1-3
TGTGCCAGCAGCTTAGCGGGACTGAACTCTGGAAACACCATATATTTT
CASSLAGLNSGNTIYF
>NA|few|TRBV7-9|TRBJ2-3
TGTGCCAGCAGCGTCGCCCTAGTGAAAACTAGCACAGATACGCAGTATTTT
CASSVALVKTSTDTQYF
>TRBD2|NA|TRBV7-3|TRBJ2-1
TGTGCCAGCAGCCCTAGACCGACTAGCGGGGGCTACAATGAGCAGTTCTTC
CASSPRPTSGGYNEQFF
>NA|NA|TRBV2|TRBJ2-5
TGTGCCAGCATGCGGCAAGAGACCCAGTACTTC
CASMRQETQYF
>NA|NA|TRBV18|TRBJ2-1
TGTGCCAGCTCCGAAAGGAGGGACCGCTCAAAGGGCAATGAGCAGTTCTTC
CASSERRDRSKGNEQFF
>TRBD1|few|TRBV19|TRBJ2-7
TGTGCCAGTAGTATGGACAGGGGGTACGGCGAGCAGTACTTC
CASSMDRGYGEQYF
>NA|few|TRBV5-1|TRBJ2-5
TGCGCCAGCAGTAGTAGGGGACAAGAGACCCAGTACTTC
CASSSRGQETQYF
>TRBD2|NA|TRBV5-4|TRBJ2-5
TGTGCCAGCAGCTTTTCCGGGGGGTGGCAAGAGACCCAGTACTTC
CASSFSGGWQETQYF
>TRBD1|NA|TRBV30|TRBJ1-1
TGTGCCTGGAAGGGACAGGCAAACCCTGAAGCTTTCTTT
CAWKGQANPEAFF
>TRBD2|NA|TRBV19|TRBJ2-3
TGTGCCAGTAGTACTTTAGCGGGCCTCACAGATACGCAGTATTTT
CASSTLAGLTDTQYF
>TRBD2|few|TRBV7-7|TRBJ2-5
TGTGCTAGCAGCTTGGCGGGGGGGGCAGAGACCCAGTACTTC
CASSLAGGAETQYF
>NA|NA|TRBV19|TRBJ1-4
TGTGCCAGTCGGAACCTACTAGGGGGTAATGAAAAACTGTTTTTT
CASRNLLGGNEKLFF
>TRBD1|NA|TRBV11-2|TRBJ1-5
TGTGCCAGCAGCCCAACAGGGGGCCAGCCCCAGCATTTT
CASSPTGGQPQHF
>TRBD2|once|TRBV10-3|TRBJ2-3
TGTGCCAGCAGGGGACTAGCGGGGGGGCCAGATACGCAGTATTTT
CASRGLAGGPDTQYF
>NA|NA|TRBV19|TRBJ1-2
TGTGCCAGTAGTATGGGGGGCGGACTAGACTATGGCTACACCTTC
CASSMGGGLDYGYTF
>TRBD1|few|TRBV30|TRBJ1-1
TGTGCCTGGTCAAAGGACAGGGGGAACACTGAAGCTTTCTTT
CAWSKDRGNTEAFF
>NA|few|TRBV2|TRBJ2-2
TGTGCCAGCAGTGTTTACCAGGGGAACACCGGGGAGCTGTTTTTT
CASSVYQGNTGELFF
>TRBD1|NA|TRBV19|TRBJ2-5
TGTGCCAGTAGCCCACAGCCGGGGACAGGGGGCCGGCGGACCCAGTACTTC
CASSPQPGTGGRRTQYF
>NA|NA|TRBV6-6|TRBJ1-4
TGTGCCAGCAGTTACTCGACAGCAACTAATGAAAAACTGTTTTTT
CASSYSTATNEKLFF
>TRBD2|NA|TRBV28|TRBJ2-7
TGTGCCAGCAGTTCCCCTGGACTAGCGGGAGGTCGCGGGGGCTACGAGCAGTACTTC
CASSSPGLAGGRGGYEQYF
>TRBD1|NA|TRBV30|TRBJ1-4
TGTGCCTGGATGGAGACAGGGCTGGGTGAAAAACTGTTTTTT
CAWMETGLGEKLFF
>TRBD2|NA|TRBV29-1|TRBJ2-7
TGCAGCGTTGTGGGGACTAGCGGGAGCCCCTACGAGCAGTACTTC
CSVVGTSGSPYEQYF
>NA|NA|TRBV5-1|TRBJ2-7
TGCGCCAGCAGCTTGTTCCGGGGAAGCTCCTACGAGCAGTACTTC
CASSLFRGSSYEQYF
>TRBD1|NA|TRBV10-1|TRBJ1-5
TGCGCCAGCAGTGAGTCGAAGGACAGGGGAGGGACATATAGCAATCAGCCCCAGCATTTT
CASSESKDRGGTYSNQPQHF
>TRBD1|NA|TRBV5-4|TRBJ1-5
TGTGCCAGCAGCTCTCAACCGACAGGGAATAGCAATCAGCCCCAGCATTTT
CASSSQPTGNSNQPQHF
>TRBD2|NA|TRBV7-2|TRBJ2-3
TGTGCCAGCAGCTTAGGCGGGGGGGCCGCAGATACGCAGTATTTT
CASSLGGGAADTQYF
>NA|few|TRBV7-9|TRBJ2-1
TGTGCCAGCAGCACCGTGGGGGGGCCGTCCAATGAGCAGTTCTTC
CASSTVGGPSNEQFF